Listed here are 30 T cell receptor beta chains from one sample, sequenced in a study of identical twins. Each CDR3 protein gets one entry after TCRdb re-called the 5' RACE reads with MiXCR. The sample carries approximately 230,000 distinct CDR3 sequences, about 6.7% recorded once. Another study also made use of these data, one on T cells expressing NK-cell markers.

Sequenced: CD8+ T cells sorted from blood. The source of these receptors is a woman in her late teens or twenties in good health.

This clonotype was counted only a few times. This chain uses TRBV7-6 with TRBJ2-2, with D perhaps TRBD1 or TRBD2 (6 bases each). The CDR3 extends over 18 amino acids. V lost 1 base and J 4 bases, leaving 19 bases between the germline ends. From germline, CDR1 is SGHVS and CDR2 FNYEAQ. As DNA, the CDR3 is TGTGCCAGCAGCTTAGATCCGGAGGGGGGCCGGGGCACCGGGGAGCTGTTTTTT. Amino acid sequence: CASSLDPEGGRGTGELFF. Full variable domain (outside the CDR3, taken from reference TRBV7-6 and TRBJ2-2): GAGVSQSPRYKVTKRGQDVALRCDPISGHVSLYWYRQALGQGPEFLTYFNYEAQQDKSGLPNDRFSAERPEGSISTLTIQRTEQRDSAMYRCASSLDPEGGRGTGELFFGEGSRLTVL.

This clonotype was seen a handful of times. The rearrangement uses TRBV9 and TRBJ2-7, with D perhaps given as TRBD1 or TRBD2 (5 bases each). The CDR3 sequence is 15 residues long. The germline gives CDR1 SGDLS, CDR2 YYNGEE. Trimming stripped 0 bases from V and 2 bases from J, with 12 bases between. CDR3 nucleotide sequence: TGTGCCAGCAGCGTAGCGGCAGGGAGCCCCTACGAGCAGTACTTC. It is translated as CASSVAAGSPYEQYF.

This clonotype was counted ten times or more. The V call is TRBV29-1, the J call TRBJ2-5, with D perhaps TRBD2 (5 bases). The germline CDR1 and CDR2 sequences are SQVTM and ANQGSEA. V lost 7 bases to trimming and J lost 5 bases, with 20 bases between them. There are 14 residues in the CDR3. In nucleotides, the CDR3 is TGCAGCGCGACCGGGGTTACGGTGGAGGAGACCCAGTACTTC. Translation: CSATGVTVEETQYF.

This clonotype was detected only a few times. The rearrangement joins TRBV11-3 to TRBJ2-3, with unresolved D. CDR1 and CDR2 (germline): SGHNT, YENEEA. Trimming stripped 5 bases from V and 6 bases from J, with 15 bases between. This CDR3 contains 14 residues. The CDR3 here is CASSPPLGLDTQYF. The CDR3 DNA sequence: TGTGCCAGCAGCCCCCCGCTAGGGCTGGATACGCAGTATTTT.

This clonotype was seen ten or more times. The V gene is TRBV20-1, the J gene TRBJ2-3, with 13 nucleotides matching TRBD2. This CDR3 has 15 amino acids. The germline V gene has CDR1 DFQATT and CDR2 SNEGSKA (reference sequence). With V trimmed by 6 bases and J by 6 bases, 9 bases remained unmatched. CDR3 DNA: TGCAGTGCCGAAGGACTAGCGGGAGTCGGGGATACGCAGTATTTT. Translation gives CSAEGLAGVGDTQYF.

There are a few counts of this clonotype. In DNA form, the CDR3 reads TGCAGTGCCACACAGAGTCGGCGGGGAGACTACGAGCAGTACTTC. Its translation: CSATQSRRGDYEQYF. The chain combines TRBV20-1 with TRBJ2-7, with TRBD2 as a possible D gene (6 bases). This CDR3 comprises 15 residues. Looked up from germline, CDR1 is DFQATT and CDR2 is SNEGSKA (reference sequence). V was pared by 6 bases and J by 3 bases, with 21 bases between.

CDR3 in DNA: TGCAGTGCTAAAGGAGCCAAATCCTACGAGCAGTACTTC. As protein: CSAKGAKSYEQYF. The genes are TRBV20-1 and TRBJ2-7; D is uncertain. Germline V CDR1 and CDR2: DFQATT, SNEGSKA (reference sequence). V was trimmed by 4 bases and J by 1 base, leaving 11 bases between them. The CDR3 consists of 13 residues.

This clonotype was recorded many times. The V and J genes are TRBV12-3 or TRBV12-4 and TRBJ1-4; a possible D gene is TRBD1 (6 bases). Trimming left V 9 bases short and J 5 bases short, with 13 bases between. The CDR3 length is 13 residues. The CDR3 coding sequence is TGTGCCAGTAAACAGGGCGGGAATGAAAAACTGTTTTTT. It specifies CASKQGGNEKLFF.

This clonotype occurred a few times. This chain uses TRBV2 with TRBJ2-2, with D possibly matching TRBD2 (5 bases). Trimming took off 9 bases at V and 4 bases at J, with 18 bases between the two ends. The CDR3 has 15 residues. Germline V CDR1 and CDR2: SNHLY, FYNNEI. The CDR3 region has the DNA TGTGCCAGGGAGAGGGAAGTCCTACGCACCGGGGAGCTGTTTTTT. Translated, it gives CAREREVLRTGELFF.

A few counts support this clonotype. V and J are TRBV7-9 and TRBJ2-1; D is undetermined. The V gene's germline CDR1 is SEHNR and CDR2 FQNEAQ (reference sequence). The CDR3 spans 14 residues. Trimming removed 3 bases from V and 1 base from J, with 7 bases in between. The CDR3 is CASSFEGSYNEQFF. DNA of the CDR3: TGTGCCAGCAGCTTCGAAGGTTCCTACAATGAGCAGTTCTTC.

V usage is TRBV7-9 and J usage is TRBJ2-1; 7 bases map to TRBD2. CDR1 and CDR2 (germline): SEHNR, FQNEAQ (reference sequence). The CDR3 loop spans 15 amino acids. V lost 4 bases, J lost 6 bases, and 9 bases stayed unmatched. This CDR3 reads CASSSPGLGLNEQFF. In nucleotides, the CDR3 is TGTGCCAGCAGCTCCCCCGGACTAGGCCTCAATGAGCAGTTCTTC.

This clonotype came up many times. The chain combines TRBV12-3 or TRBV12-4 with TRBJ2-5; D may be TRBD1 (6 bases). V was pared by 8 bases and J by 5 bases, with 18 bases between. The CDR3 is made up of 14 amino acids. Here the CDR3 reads CASGGQPLWETQYF. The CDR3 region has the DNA TGTGCCAGCGGCGGACAGCCGCTTTGGGAGACCCAGTACTTC.

The CDR3 nucleotides read TGCAGCGTTTCTCACGGGGACAGGGGCAGGGGCTACACCTTC. It specifies CSVSHGDRGRGYTF. The gene calls are TRBV29-1 and TRBJ1-2; 10 bases map to TRBD1. The CDR3 is made up of 14 amino acids. The J segment lost 8 bases and the V segment lost 5 bases, leaving 11 bases of the junction unmatched. From germline, CDR1 is SQVTM and CDR2 ANQGSEA.

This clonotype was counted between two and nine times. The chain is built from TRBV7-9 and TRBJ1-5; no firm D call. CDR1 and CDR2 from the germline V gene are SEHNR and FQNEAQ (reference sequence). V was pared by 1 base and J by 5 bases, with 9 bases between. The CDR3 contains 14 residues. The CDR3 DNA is TGTGCCAGCAGCTTAGGCAGTCGGGATCAGCCCCAGCATTTT. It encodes CASSLGSRDQPQHF.

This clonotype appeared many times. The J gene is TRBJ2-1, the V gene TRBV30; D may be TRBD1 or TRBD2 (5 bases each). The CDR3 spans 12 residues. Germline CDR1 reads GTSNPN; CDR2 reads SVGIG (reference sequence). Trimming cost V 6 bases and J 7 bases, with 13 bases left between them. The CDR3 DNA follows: TGTGCCTGCGATCCGGGGCAAAATGAGCAGTTCTTC. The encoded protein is CACDPGQNEQFF. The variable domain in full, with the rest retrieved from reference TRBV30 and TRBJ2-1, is SQTIHQWPATLVQPVGSPLSLECTVEGTSNPNLYWYRQAAGRGLQLLFYSVGIGQISSEVPQNLSASRPQDRQFILSSKKLLLSDSGFYLCACDPGQNEQFFGPGTRLTVL.

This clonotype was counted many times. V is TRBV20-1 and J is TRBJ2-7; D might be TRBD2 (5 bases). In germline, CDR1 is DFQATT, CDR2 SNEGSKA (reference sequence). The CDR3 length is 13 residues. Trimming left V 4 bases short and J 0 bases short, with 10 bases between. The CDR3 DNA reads TGCAGTGCTAACGGGGTGAGCTCCTACGAGCAGTACTTC. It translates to CSANGVSSYEQYF.

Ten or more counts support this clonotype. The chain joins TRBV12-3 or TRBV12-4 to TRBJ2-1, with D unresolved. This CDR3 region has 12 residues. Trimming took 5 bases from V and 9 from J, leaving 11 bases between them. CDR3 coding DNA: TGTGCCAGCAGTCCCCAAGGGCGTGAGCAGTTCTTC. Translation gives CASSPQGREQFF.

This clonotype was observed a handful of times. The CDR3 coding sequence is TGTGCCAGCGGGACTAGCGGGGGACTGGAAAACATTCAGTACTTC. Amino acid sequence: CASGTSGGLENIQYF. This rearrangement joins TRBV2 to TRBJ2-4, with 14 bases identical to TRBD2. Germline-derived CDR1 and CDR2 are SNHLY and FYNNEI. The CDR3 totals 15 residues. After removal of 8 bases from V and 5 bases from J, the junction contained 5 bases not matched to a gene.

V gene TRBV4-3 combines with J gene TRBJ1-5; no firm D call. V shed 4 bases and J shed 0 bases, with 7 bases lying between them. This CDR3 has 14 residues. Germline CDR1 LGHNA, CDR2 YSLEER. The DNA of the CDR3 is TGCGCCAGCAGCCCGGACCTTAGCAATCAGCCCCAGCATTTT. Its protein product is CASSPDLSNQPQHF.

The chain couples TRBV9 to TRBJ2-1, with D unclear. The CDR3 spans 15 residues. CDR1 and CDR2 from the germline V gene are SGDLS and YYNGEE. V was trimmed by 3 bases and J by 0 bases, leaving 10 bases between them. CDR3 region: CASSATPSSYNEQFF. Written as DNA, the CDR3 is TGTGCCAGCAGCGCGACGCCGAGCTCCTACAATGAGCAGTTCTTC.

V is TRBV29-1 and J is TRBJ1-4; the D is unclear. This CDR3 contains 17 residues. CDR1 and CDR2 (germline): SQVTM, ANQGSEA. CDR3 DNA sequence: TGCTTGGTTCCCGGAGGGAATGGGCCCAACCGAGATGAAAAACTGTTTTTT. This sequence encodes CLVPGGNGPNRDEKLFF.

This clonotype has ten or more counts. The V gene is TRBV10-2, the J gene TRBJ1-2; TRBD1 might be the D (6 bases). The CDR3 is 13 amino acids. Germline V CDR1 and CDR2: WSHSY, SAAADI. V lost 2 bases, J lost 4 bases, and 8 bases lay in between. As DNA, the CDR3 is TGCGCCAGCAGTGAGGACAGGAGCTATGGCTACACCTTC. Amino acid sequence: CASSEDRSYGYTF.

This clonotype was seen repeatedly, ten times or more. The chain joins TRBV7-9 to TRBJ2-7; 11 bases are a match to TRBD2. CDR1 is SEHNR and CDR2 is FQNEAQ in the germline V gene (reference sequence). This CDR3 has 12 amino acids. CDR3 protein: CASTSGKGEQYF. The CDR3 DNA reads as TGTGCTTCGACTAGCGGGAAAGGGGAGCAGTACTTC.

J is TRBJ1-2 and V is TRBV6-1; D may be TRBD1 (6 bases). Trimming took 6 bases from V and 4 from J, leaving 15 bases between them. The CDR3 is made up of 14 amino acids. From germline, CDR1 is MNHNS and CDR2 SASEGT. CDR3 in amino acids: CASSSGQGFYGYTF. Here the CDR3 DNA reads TGTGCCAGCAGCTCCGGGCAGGGGTTCTATGGCTACACCTTC.

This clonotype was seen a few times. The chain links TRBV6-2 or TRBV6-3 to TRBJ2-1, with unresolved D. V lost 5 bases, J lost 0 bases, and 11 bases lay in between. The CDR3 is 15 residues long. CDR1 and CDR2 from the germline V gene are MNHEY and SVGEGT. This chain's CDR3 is CASSIDSSSYNEQFF. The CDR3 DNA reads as TGTGCCAGCAGTATAGACTCCAGCTCCTACAATGAGCAGTTCTTC.

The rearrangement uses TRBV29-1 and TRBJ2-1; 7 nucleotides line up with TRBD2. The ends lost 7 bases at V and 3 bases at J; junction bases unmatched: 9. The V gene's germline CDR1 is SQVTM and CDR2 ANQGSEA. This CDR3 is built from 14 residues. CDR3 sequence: CSEQRDGNYNEQFF. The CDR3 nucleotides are TGCAGCGAACAGCGGGACGGGAACTACAATGAGCAGTTCTTC.

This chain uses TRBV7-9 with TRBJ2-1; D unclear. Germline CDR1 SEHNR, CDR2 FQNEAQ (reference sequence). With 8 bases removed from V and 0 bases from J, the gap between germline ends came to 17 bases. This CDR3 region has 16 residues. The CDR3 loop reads CASCPQSATSYNEQFF. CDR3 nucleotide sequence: TGTGCCAGCTGCCCCCAATCTGCTACCTCCTACAATGAGCAGTTCTTC. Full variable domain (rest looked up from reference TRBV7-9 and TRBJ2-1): DTGVSQNPRHKITKRGQNVTFRCDPISEHNRLYWYRQTLGQGPEFLTYFQNEAQLEKSRLLSDRFSAERPKGSFSTLEIQRTEQGDSAMYLCASCPQSATSYNEQFFGPGTRLTVL.

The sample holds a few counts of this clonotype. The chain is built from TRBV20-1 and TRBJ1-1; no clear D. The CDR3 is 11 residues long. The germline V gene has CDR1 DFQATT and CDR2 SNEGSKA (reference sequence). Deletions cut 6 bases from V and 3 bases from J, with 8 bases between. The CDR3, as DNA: TGCAGTGCCAGGATCCACACTGAAGCTTTCTTT. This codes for CSARIHTEAFF.

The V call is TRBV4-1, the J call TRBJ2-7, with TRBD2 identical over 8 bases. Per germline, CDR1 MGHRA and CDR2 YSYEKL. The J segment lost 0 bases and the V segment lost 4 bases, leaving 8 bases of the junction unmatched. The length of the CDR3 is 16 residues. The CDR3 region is CASSLVAGSSSYEQYF. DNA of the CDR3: TGCGCCAGCAGCCTTGTAGCGGGATCAAGCTCCTACGAGCAGTACTTC.

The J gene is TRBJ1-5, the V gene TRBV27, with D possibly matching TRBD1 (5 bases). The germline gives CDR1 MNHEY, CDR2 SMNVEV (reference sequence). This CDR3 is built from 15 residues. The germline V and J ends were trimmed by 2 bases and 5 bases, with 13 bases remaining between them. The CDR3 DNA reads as TGTGCCAGCAGTTTAATTGGGGGTTCGGATCAGCCCCAGCATTTT. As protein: CASSLIGGSDQPQHF.